This is a list of T cell receptor beta chains from one sample in a study of blood T cell repertoires in COVID-19. Only in-frame clones appear in the TCRdb table, and some are missing; sequencing was by immunoSEQ multiplex PCR. The table shows more than 200,000 clones, with about 80% occurring only once. Source material: peripheral blood. These receptors were taken from a man in his forties or fifties with active or convalescent COVID-19. CDR3s include the opening cysteine and the closing phenylalanine or tryptophan. Fields, in order: V gene, J gene, clone size, D gene, CDR3 protein, CDR3 DNA. D genes are given only for firm matches. Not every row has a clone size; where given, it reads once, few, many or a size class.

>TRBV9|TRBJ1-2|NA|TRBD1
CASSAGGDNYGYTF
TGTGCCAGCAGCGCAGGGGGCGATAACTATGGCTACACCTTC
>TRBV19|TRBJ1-1|NA|NA
CASIRANTEAFF
TGTGCCAGTATTCGAGCGAACACTGAAGCTTTCTTT
>TRBV7-8|TRBJ2-2|NA|TRBD1
CASSFQPGGRTGELFF
TGTGCCAGCAGCTTTCAACCAGGGGGAAGGACCGGGGAGCTGTTTTTT
>TRBV5-1|TRBJ1-4|NA|NA
CASRPSGATNEKLFF
TGCGCCAGCAGGCCCTCGGGGGCAACTAATGAAAAACTGTTTTTT
>TRBV2|TRBJ1-6|NA|TRBD1
CASREAGQGSSPLHF
TGTGCCAGCAGAGAGGCTGGACAGGGAAGCTCACCCCTCCACTTT
>TRBV14|TRBJ1-1|once|NA
CASSPGMNTEAFF
TGTGCCAGCAGCCCCGGGATGAACACTGAAGCTTTCTTT
>TRBV7-4|TRBJ1-5|few|NA
CASSSPTGRRSQPQHF
TGTGCCAGCAGCTCACCCACAGGGAGACGGAGTCAGCCCCAGCATTTT
>TRBV30|TRBJ1-6|NA|TRBD1
CAWTTGATSPLHF
TGTGCCTGGACGACAGGGGCGACTTCACCCCTCCACTTT
>TRBV10-3|TRBJ2-7|NA|NA
CAISAGSEQYF
TGTGCCATCAGTGCGGGGTCCGAGCAGTACTTC
>TRBV7-9|TRBJ1-2|once|TRBD1
CASSFGTGGHGYTF
TGTGCCAGCAGCTTTGGGACAGGGGGACATGGCTACACCTTC